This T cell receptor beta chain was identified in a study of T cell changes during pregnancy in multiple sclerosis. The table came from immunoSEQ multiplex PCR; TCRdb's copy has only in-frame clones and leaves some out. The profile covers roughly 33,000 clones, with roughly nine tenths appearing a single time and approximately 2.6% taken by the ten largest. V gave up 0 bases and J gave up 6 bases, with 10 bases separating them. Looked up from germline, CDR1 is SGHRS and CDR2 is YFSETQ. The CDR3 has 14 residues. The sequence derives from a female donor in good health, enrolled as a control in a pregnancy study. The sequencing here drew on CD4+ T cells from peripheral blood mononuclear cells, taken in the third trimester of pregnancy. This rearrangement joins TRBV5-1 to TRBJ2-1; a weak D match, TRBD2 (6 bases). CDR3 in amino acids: CASSLVAEINEQFF. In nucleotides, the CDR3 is TGCGCCAGCAGCTTGGTAGCGGAAATCAATGAGCAGTTCTTC.